The TCR beta chain under discussion was sequenced for a study of T cells in localized non-small cell lung cancer. Regarding the study as a whole: Uninvolved adjacent lung had more T cell clonality than any other tissue, topping tumor.

Germline loops: CDR1 KGHSH, CDR2 LQKENI. The CDR3 covers 16 residues. The ends were cut back, 3 bases at V and 4 bases at J, with 16 bases in the middle. Here immunoSEQ multiplex PCR was the method, and the copy in TCRdb shows in-frame clones only, minus some. The profile shows over 40,000 clones, 88% of them singletons. Comment on this clone: The target antigen is unknown.

This chain connects TRBV18 to TRBJ1-3; D call uncertain. Material: peripheral blood, obtained before any cancer treatment. This TCR was recovered from a female donor aged 60 or older with stage I squamous cell lung carcinoma. DNA for the CDR3: TGTGCCAGCTCACCGGCCCTTGGAAGCTCCGGAAACACCATATATTTT. This translates into CASSPALGSSGNTIYF.